Following are 10 T cell receptor beta chains from one sample sequenced in a study of CD8+ T cells in alopecia areata. Stated treatment: oral pan-JAK inhibitor, 5-10 mg twice daily. It was cDNA, reverse transcribed from extracted RNA, that served as the sequencing template. Generated by immunoSEQ multiplex PCR, the TCRdb table keeps only in-frame clones and is missing some. The table records more than 90,000 clones, just under 60% of them present only once. The starting material was CD8+ T cells sorted from blood, obtained at roughly week 58, from a patient treated with tofacitinib. Every receptor here comes from a human donor with alopecia areata.

CDR3 coding DNA: TGTGCCAGCAGGGGAGAAGGTCGTGGCTACACCTTC. Protein product: CASRGEGRGYTF. The chain recombines TRBV9 with TRBJ1-2; unclear D gene. The ends were cut back, 5 bases at V and 7 bases at J, with 12 bases in the middle. The germline CDR1 and CDR2 sequences are SGDLS and YYNGEE. The CDR3 totals 12 residues.

The chain carries TRBV6-5 and TRBJ2-3; D might be TRBD2 (5 bases). CDR3 length: 14 residues. The V gene lost 6 bases and the J gene lost 2 bases, with 12 bases spanning the gap. CDR1 MNHEY and CDR2 SVGAGI come from the germline V gene. Here the CDR3 reads CASSHRGLTDTQYF. Here the CDR3 DNA reads TGTGCCAGCAGCCACCGAGGACTCACAGATACGCAGTATTTT.

The chain recombines TRBV7-6 with TRBJ1-2, with a tentative D call TRBD1 (5 bases). The CDR3 has 11 residues. The germline V and J ends were trimmed by 5 bases and 8 bases, with 9 bases remaining between them. Germline CDR1 reads SGHVS; CDR2 reads FNYEAQ. This CDR3 is CASSDGGGYTF. The CDR3 bases are TGTGCCAGCAGCGACGGGGGAGGCTACACCTTC.

The chain employs TRBV11-3 and TRBJ1-6; D is uncertain. Germline-derived CDR1 and CDR2 are SGHNT and YENEEA. CDR3 size: 16 residues. V was clipped by 5 bases and J by 0 bases, with 11 bases between them. The CDR3 reads CASSPRGSSYNSPLHF. The DNA for the CDR3 is TGTGCCAGCAGCCCGCGAGGGAGCTCCTATAATTCACCCCTCCACTTT. Drawing the rest from reference TRBV11-3 and TRBJ1-6, the complete variable domain is EAGVVQSPRYKIIEKKQPVAFWCNPISGHNTLYWYLQNLGQGPELLIRYENEEAVDDSQLPKDRFSAERLKGVDSTLKIQPAELGDSAVYLCASSPRGSSYNSPLHFGNGTRLTVT.

The chain employs TRBV27 and TRBJ2-7; 10 bases align to TRBD1. The CDR3 length is 14 residues. V shed 6 bases, J shed 4 bases, and the junction held 6 bases outside the gene matches. Germline values: CDR1 MNHEY, CDR2 SMNVEV (reference sequence). The CDR3 DNA sequence: TGTGCCAGCAGCTGGGACAGGGGTAGGTACGAGCAGTACTTC. This codes for CASSWDRGRYEQYF.

CDR3 in amino acids: CASSLGLSPVAYNEQFF. The CDR3 DNA reads as TGTGCCAGCAGCTTAGGCCTTAGCCCAGTAGCCTACAATGAGCAGTTCTTC. This chain links TRBV13 with TRBJ2-1; D gene uncertain. The V end was cut by 0 bases, the J end by 2 bases, with 14 bases between. The CDR3 consists of 17 residues. Germline V lookup: CDR1 PRHDT, CDR2 FYEKMQ (reference sequence).

Only a few counts were recorded for this clone. The rearrangement joins TRBV10-3 to TRBJ2-5; 9 bases line up with TRBD1. CDR3 length: 15 residues. Germline assignment: CDR1 ENHRY and CDR2 SYGVKD. V dropped 4 bases and J dropped 3; count of bases not matched to a gene: 6. Here the CDR3 DNA reads TGTGCCATCAGTGGCTGGACAGGGGCCGAAGAGACCCAGTACTTC. Protein sequence: CAISGWTGAEETQYF.

The chain employs TRBV9 and TRBJ2-3; unclear D gene. The CDR3 is 14 residues long. Looked up from germline, CDR1 is SGDLS and CDR2 is YYNGEE. V lost 3 bases to trimming and J lost 0 bases, with 8 bases between them. The CDR3 region has the DNA TGTGCCAGCAGCGACACAACTAGCACAGATACGCAGTATTTT. Residues: CASSDTTSTDTQYF.

The chain employs TRBV29-1 and TRBJ2-2; possibly TRBD2 for D (6 bases). Trimming pared 3 bases from V and 9 bases from J, leaving 11 bases between. The CDR3 runs to 12 residues. CDR1 is SQVTM, CDR2 ANQGSEA, per germline. This chain's CDR3 is CSVDSGGRELFF. CDR3 DNA sequence: TGCAGCGTTGATAGTGGGGGGAGGGAGCTGTTTTTT.

This chain uses TRBV27 with TRBJ1-2, with D possibly matching TRBD1 (5 bases). Germline values: CDR1 MNHEY, CDR2 SMNVEV (reference sequence). V lost 4 bases, J lost 4 bases, and 19 bases lay in between. The CDR3 has 16 residues. DNA for the CDR3: TGTGCCAGCAGTTCATGGGGTCGGGGGTCCGGCTATGGCTACACCTTC. Amino acids: CASSSWGRGSGYGYTF.